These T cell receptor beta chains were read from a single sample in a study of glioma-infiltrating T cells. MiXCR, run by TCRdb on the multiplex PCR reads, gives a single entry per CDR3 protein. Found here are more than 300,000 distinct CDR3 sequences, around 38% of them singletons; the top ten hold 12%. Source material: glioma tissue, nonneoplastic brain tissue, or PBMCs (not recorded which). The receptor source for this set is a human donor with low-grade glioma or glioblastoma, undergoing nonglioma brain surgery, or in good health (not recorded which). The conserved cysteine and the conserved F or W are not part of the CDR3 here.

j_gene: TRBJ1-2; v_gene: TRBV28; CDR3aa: ASSLVSAGGDNYGYT
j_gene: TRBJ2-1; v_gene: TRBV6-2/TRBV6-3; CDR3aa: ASSYTLGTSRRHEQF
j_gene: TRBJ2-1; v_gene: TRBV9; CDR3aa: ASSVRGVTYNEQF
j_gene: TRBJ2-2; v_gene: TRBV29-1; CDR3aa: SVEDLGLAGAGELF
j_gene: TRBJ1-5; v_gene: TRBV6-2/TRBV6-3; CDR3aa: ASSYSPQPQH
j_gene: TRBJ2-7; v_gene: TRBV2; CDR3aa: ASSSGLAVLYEQY
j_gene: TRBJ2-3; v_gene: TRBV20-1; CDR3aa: SARTLRQGRGTDTQC
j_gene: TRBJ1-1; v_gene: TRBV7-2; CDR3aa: ASSLARLQGGYTEAF
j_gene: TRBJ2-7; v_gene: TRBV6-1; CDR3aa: ASSENGTLEQY
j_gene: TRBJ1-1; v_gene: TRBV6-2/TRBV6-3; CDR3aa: ASNPWPGQGARAF
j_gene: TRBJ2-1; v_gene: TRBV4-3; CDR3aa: ASSQGSGIMGNEQF
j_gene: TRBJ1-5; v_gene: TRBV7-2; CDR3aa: ASSEGTVYSNQPQH
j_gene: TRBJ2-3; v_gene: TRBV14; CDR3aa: ASSQTSGVSTDTQY
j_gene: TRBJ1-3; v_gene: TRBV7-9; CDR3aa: ASSLEIIGNGNTIY
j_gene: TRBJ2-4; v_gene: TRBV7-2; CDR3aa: ASSLAAGDIQY
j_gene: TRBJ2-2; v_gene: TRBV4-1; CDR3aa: ASSQENSCTGELF
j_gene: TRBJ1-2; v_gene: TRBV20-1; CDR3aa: SARRDLGYGYT
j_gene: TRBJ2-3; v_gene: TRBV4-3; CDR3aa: ASSQDGVAGGPTDTQY
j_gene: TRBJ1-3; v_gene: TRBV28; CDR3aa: ASSVIQGVGNTIY
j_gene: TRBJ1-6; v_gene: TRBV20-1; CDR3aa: SARDRAGNSPLH
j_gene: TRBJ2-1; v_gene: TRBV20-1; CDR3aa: SAQLAISYNEQF
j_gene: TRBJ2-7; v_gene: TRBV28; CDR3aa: ASSLDRWRSTYEQY
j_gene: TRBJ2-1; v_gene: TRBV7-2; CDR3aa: ASTPDVGAYNEQF
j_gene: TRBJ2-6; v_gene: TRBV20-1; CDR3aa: SASRTGGFSGANVLT
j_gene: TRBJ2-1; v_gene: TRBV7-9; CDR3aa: ASSFPSGIANERF
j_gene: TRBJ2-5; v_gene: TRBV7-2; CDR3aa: ASSLTRDETQY
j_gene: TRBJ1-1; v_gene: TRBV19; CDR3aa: ASSVSGYTEAF
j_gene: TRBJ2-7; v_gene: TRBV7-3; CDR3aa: ASSSGRLDEQY
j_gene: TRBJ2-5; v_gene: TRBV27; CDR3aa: ASSPLSGREFTETQY
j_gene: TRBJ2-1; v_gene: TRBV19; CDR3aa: ASSIDPGHINEQF
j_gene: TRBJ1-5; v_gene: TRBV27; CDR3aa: ASSLSTGNQPRH
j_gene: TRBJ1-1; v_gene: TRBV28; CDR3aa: ASSLYGPNTEAF
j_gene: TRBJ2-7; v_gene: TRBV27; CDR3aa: ASSRRQGLAEQY
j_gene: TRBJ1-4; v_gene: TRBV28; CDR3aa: ASSSGATNEKLF
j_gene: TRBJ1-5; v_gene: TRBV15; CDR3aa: ATSRGGAQPQH
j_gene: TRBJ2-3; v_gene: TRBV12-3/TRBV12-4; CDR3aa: ASSGSGMGGTQY
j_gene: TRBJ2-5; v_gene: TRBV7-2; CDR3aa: ASSLMTETQY
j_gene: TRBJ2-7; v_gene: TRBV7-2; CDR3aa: ASSFTSSTYEQY
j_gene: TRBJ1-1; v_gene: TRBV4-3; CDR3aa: ASSQDPTGVKGEAF
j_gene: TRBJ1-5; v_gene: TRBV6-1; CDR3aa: ASALPGSFNQPQH
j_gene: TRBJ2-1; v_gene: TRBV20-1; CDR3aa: SASKRERSDEQS
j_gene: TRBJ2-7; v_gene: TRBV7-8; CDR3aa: ASSLVGKRYEQY
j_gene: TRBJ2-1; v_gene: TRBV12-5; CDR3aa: ASGLTREGRNEQF